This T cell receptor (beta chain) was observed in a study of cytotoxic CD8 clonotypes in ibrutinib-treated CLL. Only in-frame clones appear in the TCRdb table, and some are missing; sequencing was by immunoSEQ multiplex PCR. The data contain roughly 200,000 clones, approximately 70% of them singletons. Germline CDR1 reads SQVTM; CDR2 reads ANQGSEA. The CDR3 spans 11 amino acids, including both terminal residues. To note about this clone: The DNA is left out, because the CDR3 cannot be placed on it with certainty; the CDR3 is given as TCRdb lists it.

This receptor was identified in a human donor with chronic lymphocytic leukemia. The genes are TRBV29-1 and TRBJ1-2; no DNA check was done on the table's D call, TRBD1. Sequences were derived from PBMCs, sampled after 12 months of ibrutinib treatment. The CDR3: CSVGQGAIPEF.